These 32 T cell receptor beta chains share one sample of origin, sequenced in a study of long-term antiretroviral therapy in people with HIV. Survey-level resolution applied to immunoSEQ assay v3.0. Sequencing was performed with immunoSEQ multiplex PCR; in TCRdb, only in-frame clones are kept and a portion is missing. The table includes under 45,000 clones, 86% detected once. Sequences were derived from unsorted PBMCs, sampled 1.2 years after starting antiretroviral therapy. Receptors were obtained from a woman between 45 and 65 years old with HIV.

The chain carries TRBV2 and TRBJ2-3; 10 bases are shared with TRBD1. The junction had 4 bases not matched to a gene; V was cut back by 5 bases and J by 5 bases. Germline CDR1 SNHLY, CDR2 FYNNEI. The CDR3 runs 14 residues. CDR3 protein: CASSRTGGEDTQYF. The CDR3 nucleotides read TGTGCCAGCAGTAGGACAGGGGGTGAAGATACGCAGTATTTT.

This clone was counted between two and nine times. The CDR3, as DNA: TGTGCCTGGAGCCCAAAGGTGGCACCCCTCCACTTT. Residues: CAWSPKVAPLHF. The chain recombines TRBV30 with TRBJ1-6; no reliable D call. The CDR3 length is 12 residues. Deletions cut 3 bases from V and 11 bases from J, with 11 bases between. The germline CDR1 and CDR2 sequences are GTSNPN and SVGIG (reference sequence). The full variable domain, rest sourced from reference TRBV30 and TRBJ1-6, is SQTIHQWPATLVQPVGSPLSLECTVEGTSNPNLYWYRQAAGRGLQLLFYSVGIGQISSEVPQNLSASRPQDRQFILSSKKLLLSDSGFYLCAWSPKVAPLHFGNGTRLTVT.

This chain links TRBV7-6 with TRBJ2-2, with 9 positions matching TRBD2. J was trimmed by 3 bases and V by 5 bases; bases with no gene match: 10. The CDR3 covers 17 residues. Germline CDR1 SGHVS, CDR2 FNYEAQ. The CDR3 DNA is TGTGCCAGCAGCCCCCGCGGCGGGGGGGCGTACACCGGGGAGCTGTTTTTT. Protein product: CASSPRGGGAYTGELFF.

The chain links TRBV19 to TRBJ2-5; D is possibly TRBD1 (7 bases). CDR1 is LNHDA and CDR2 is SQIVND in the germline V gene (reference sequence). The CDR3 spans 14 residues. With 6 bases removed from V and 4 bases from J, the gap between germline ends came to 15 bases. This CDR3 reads CASRRRGPGETQYF. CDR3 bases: TGTGCCAGTAGGCGGAGGGGGCCGGGAGAGACCCAGTACTTC.

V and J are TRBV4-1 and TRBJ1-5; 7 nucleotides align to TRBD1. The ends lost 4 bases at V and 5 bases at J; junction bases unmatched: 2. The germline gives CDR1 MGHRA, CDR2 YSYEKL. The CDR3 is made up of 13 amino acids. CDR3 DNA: TGCGCCAGCAGCCGGGACAGTGATCAGCCCCAGCATTTT. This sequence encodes CASSRDSDQPQHF.

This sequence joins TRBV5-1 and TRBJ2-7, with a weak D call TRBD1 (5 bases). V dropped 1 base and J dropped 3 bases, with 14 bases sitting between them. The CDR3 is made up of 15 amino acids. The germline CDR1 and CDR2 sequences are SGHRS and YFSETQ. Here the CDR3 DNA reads TGCGCCAGCAGCTTGACCCTCGGGCAGGGCTACGAGCAGTACTTC. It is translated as CASSLTLGQGYEQYF. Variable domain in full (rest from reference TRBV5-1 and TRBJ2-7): KAGVTQTPRYLIKTRGQQVTLSCSPISGHRSVSWYQQTPGQGLQFLFEYFSETQRNKGNFPGRFSGRQFSNSRSEMNVSTLELGDSALYLCASSLTLGQGYEQYFGPGTRLTVT.

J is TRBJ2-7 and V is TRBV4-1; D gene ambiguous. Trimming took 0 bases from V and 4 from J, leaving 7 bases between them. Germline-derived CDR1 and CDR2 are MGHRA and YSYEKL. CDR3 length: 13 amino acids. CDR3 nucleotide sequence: TGCGCCAGCAGCCAAGAAATAGGTTACGAGCAGTACTTC. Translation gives CASSQEIGYEQYF.

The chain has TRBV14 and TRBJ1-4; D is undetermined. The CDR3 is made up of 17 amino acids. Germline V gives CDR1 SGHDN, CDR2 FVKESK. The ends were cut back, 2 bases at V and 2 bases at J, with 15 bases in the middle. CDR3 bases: TGTGCCAGCAGCCAACGAACGGGCGGAGGGACTAATGAAAAACTGTTTTTT. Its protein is CASSQRTGGGTNEKLFF.

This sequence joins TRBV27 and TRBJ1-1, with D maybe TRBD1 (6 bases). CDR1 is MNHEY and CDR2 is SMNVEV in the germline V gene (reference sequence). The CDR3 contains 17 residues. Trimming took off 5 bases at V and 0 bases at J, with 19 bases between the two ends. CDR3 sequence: CASSLRGVGTMNTEAFF. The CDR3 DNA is TGTGCCAGCAGTCTTAGGGGTGTGGGGACAATGAACACTGAAGCTTTCTTT.

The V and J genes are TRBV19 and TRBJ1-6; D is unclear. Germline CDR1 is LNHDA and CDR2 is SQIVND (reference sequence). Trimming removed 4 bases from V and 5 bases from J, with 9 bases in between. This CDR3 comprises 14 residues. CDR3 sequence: CASSTQENNSPLHF. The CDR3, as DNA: TGTGCCAGTAGTACGCAAGAAAATAATTCACCCCTCCACTTT.

The chain's CDR3 is CASSQRGGNTEAFF. The CDR3 bases are TGTGCCAGCAGCCAGAGAGGGGGGAACACTGAAGCTTTCTTT. This sequence joins TRBV7-6 and TRBJ1-1; tentatively, D is TRBD1 (6 bases). Trimming removed 5 bases at V and 1 base at J, with 11 bases between. CDR3 length equals 14 residues. Per germline, CDR1 SGHVS and CDR2 FNYEAQ.

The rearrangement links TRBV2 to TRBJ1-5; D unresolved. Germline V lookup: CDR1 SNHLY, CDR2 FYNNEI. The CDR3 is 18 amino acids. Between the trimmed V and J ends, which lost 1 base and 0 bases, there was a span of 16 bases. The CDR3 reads CASSEGWSAPYSNQPQHF. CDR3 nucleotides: TGTGCCAGCAGTGAAGGGTGGTCTGCCCCGTATAGCAATCAGCCCCAGCATTTT.

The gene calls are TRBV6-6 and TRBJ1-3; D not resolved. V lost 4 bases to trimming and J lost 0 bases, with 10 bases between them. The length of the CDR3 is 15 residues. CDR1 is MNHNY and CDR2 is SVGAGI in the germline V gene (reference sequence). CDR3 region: CASSSDLSSGNTIYF. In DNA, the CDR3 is TGTGCCAGCAGTTCCGACCTGAGCTCTGGAAACACCATATATTTT.

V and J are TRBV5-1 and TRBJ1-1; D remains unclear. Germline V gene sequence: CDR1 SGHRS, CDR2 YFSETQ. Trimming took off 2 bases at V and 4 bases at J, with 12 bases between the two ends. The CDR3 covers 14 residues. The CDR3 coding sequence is TGCGCCAGCAGCTTCATTAAGGGAGGCACTGAAGCTTTCTTT. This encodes CASSFIKGGTEAFF.

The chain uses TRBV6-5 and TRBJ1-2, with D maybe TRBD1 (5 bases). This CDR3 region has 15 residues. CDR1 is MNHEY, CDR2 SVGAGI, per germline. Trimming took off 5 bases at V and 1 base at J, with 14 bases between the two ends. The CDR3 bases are TGTGCCAGCAGTACCGCCTCGGGGGGTAACTATGGCTACACCTTC. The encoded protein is CASSTASGGNYGYTF.

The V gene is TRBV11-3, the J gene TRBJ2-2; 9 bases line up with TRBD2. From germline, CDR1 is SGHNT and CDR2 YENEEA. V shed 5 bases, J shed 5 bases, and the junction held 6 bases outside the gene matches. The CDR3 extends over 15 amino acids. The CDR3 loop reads CASSPVAGATGELFF. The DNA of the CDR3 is TGTGCCAGCAGCCCCGTAGCGGGAGCGACCGGGGAGCTGTTTTTT. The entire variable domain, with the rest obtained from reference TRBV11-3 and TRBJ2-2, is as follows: EAGVVQSPRYKIIEKKQPVAFWCNPISGHNTLYWYLQNLGQGPELLIRYENEEAVDDSQLPKDRFSAERLKGVDSTLKIQPAELGDSAVYLCASSPVAGATGELFFGEGSRLTVL.

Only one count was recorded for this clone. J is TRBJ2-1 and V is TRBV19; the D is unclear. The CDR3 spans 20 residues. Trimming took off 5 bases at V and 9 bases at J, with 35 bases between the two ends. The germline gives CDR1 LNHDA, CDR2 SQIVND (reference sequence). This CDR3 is CASSLDAARSVASHIGEQFF. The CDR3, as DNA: TGTGCCAGTAGTTTGGATGCAGCCCGTTCGGTAGCTTCCCATATTGGTGAGCAGTTCTTC.

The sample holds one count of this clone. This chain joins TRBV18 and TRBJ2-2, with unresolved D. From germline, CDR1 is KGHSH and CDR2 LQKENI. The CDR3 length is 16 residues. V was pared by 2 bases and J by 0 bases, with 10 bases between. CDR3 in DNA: TGTGCCAGCTCACCAATGGAGACTTCGAACACCGGGGAGCTGTTTTTT. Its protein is CASSPMETSNTGELFF.

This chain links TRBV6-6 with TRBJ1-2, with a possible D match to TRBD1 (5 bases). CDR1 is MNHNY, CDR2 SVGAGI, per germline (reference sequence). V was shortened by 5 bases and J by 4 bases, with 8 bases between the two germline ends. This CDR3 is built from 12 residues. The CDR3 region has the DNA TGTGCCAGCAGTCAGGACACCTATGGCTACACCTTC. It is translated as CASSQDTYGYTF.

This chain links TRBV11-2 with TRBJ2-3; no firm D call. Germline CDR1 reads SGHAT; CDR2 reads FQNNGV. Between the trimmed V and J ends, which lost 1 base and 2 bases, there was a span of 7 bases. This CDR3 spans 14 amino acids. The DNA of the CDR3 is TGTGCCAGCAGCTTAGCCCTCTACACAGATACGCAGTATTTT. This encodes CASSLALYTDTQYF.

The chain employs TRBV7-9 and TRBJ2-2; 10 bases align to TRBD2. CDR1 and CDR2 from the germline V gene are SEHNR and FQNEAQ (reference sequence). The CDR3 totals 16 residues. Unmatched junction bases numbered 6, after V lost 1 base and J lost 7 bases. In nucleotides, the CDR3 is TGTGCCAGCAGCTTAGGTCTAGCGGGGGAGCACGGGGAGCTGTTTTTT. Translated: CASSLGLAGEHGELFF.

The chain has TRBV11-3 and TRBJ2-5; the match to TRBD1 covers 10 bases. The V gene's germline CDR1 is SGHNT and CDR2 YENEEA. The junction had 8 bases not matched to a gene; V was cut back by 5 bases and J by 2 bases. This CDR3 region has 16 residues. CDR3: CASSTRGQGYQETQYF. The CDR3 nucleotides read TGTGCCAGCAGCACCCGGGGACAGGGGTATCAAGAGACCCAGTACTTC.

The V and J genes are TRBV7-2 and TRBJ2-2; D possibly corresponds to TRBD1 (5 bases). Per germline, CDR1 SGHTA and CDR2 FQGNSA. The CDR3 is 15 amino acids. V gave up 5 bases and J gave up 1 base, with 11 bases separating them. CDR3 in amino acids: CASSPRTGNTGELFF. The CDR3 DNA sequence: TGTGCCAGCAGCCCTCGAACAGGGAACACCGGGGAGCTGTTTTTT.

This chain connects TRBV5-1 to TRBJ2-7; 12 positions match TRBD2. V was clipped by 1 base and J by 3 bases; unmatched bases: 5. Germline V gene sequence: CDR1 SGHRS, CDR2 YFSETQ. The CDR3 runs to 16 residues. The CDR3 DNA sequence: TGCGCCAGCAGCTTGCGGACTAGCGGGGAATACTACGAGCAGTACTTC. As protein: CASSLRTSGEYYEQYF. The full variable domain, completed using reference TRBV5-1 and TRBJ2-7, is KAGVTQTPRYLIKTRGQQVTLSCSPISGHRSVSWYQQTPGQGLQFLFEYFSETQRNKGNFPGRFSGRQFSNSRSEMNVSTLELGDSALYLCASSLRTSGEYYEQYFGPGTRLTVT.

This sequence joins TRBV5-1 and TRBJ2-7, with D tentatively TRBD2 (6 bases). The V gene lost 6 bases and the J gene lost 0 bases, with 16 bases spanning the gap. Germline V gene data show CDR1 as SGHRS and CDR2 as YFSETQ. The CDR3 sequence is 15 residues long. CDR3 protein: CASTLGGGSSYEQYF. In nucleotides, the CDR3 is TGCGCCAGCACCCTGGGGGGAGGCAGCTCCTACGAGCAGTACTTC.

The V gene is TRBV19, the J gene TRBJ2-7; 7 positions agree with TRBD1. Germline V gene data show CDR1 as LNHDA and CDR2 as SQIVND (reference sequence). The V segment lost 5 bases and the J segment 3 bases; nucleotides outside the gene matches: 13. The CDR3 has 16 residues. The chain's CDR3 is CASSWDSSLALYEQYF. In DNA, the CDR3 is TGTGCCAGTAGTTGGGACAGTTCCCTGGCTCTCTACGAGCAGTACTTC. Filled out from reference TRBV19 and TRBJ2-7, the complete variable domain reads DGGITQSPKYLFRKEGQNVTLSCEQNLNHDAMYWYRQDPGQGLRLIYYSQIVNDFQKGDIAEGYSVSREKKESFPLTVTSAQKNPTAFYLCASSWDSSLALYEQYFGPGTRLTVT.

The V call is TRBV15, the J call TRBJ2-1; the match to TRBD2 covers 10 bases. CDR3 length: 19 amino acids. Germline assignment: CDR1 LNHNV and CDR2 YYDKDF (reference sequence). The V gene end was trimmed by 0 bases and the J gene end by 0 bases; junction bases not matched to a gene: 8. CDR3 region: CATSREASGGLGSYNEQFF. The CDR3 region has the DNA TGTGCCACCAGCAGAGAAGCTAGCGGGGGTTTGGGCTCCTACAATGAGCAGTTCTTC. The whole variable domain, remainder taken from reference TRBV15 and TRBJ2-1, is DAMVIQNPRYQVTQFGKPVTLSCSQTLNHNVMYWYQQKSSQAPKLLFHYYDKDFNNEADTPDNFQSRRPNTSFCFLDIRSPGLGDTAMYLCATSREASGGLGSYNEQFFGPGTRLTVL.

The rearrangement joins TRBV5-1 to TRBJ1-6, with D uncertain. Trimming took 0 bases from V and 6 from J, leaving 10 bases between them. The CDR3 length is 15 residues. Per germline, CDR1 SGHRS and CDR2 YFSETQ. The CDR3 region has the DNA TGCGCCAGCAGCTTGGACTGGGGAGGTAATTCACCCCTCCACTTT. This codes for CASSLDWGGNSPLHF.

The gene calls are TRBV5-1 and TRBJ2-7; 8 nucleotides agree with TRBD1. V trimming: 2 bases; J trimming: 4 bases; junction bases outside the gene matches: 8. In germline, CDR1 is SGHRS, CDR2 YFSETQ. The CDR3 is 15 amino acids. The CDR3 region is CASSLSGQGGYEQYF. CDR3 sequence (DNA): TGCGCCAGCAGCTTATCCGGACAGGGTGGGTACGAGCAGTACTTC.

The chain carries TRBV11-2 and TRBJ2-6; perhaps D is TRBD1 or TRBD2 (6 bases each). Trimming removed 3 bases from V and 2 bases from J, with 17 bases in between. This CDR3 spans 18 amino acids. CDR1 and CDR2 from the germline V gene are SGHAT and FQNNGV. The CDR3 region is CASSFRGPARAGANVLTF. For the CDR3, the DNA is TGTGCCAGCAGCTTCCGGGGGCCAGCCCGAGCTGGGGCCAACGTCCTGACTTTC.

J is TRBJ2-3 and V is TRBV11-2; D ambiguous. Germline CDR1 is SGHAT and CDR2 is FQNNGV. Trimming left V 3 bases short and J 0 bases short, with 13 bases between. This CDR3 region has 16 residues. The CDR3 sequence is CASSFSGRSSTDTQYF. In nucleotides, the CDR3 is TGTGCCAGCAGCTTTTCCGGACGCTCCAGCACAGATACGCAGTATTTT.

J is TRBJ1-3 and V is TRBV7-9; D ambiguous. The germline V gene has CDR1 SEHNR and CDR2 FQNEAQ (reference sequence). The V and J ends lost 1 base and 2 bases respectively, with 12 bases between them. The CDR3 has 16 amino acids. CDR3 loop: CASSLVQKSTGNTIYF. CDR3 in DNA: TGTGCCAGCAGCTTAGTTCAGAAGTCAACTGGAAACACCATATATTTT.